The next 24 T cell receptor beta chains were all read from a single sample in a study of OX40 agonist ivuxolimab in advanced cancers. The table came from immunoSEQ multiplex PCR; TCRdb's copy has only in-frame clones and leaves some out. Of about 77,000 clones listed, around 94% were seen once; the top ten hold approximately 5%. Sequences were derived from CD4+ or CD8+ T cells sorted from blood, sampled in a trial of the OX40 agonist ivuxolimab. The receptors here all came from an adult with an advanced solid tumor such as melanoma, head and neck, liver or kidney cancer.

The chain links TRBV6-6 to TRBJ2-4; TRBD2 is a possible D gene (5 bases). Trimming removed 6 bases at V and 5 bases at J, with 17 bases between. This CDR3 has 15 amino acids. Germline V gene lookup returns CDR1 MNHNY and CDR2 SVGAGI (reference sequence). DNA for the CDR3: TGTGCCAGCAGCCCCCCCCGGGCGCGGGAAAACATTCAGTACTTC. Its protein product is CASSPPRARENIQYF.

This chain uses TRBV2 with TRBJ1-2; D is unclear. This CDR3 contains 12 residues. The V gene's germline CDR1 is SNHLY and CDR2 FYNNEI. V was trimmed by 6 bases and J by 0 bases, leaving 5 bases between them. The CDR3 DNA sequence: TGTGCCAGCAGGGATTCTAACTATGGCTACACCTTC. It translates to CASRDSNYGYTF.

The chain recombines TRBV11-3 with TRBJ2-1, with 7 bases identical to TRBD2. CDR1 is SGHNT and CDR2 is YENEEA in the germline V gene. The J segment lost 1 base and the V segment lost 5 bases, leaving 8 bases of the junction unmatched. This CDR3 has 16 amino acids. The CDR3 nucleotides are TGTGCCAGCAGCCCGGGGAGCGGGAAGTCCTACAATGAGCAGTTCTTC. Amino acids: CASSPGSGKSYNEQFF. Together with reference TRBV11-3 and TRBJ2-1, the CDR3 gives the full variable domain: EAGVVQSPRYKIIEKKQPVAFWCNPISGHNTLYWYLQNLGQGPELLIRYENEEAVDDSQLPKDRFSAERLKGVDSTLKIQPAELGDSAVYLCASSPGSGKSYNEQFFGPGTRLTVL.

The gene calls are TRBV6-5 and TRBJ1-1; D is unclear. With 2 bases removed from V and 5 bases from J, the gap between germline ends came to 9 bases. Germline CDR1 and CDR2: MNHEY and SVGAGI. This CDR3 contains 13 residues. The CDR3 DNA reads TGTGCCAGCAGTTACGCGGACGGTACTGAAGCTTTCTTT. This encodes CASSYADGTEAFF.

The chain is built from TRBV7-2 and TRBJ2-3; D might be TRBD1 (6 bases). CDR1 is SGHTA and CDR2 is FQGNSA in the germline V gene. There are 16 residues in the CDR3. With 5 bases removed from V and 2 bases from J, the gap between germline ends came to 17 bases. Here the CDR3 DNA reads TGTGCCAGCAGCATATCTGGGGGCCAAGTCACAGATACGCAGTATTTT. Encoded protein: CASSISGGQVTDTQYF.

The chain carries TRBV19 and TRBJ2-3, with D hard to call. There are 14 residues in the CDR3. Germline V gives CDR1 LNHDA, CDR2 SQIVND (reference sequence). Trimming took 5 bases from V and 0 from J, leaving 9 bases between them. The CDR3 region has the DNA TGTGCCAGTAGTGTTACAATTAGCACAGATACGCAGTATTTT. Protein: CASSVTISTDTQYF.

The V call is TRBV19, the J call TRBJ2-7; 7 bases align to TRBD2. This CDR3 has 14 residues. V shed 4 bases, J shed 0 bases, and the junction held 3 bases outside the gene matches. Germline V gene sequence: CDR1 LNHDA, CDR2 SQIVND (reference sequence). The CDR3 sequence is CASSRGGNSYEQYF. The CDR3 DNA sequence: TGTGCCAGTAGTAGGGGGGGAAACTCCTACGAGCAGTACTTC.

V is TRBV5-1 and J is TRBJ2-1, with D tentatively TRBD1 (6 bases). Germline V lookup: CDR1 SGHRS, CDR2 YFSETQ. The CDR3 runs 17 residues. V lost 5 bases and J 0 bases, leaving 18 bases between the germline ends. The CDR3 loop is CASRPGQGQGSYNEQFF. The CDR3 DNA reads TGCGCCAGCAGACCGGGTCAGGGGCAAGGCTCCTACAATGAGCAGTTCTTC.

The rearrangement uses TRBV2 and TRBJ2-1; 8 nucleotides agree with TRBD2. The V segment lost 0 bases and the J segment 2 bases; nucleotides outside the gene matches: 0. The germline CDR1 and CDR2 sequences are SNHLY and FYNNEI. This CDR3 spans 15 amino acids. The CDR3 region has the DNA TGTGCCAGCAGTGAAGCTAGCGGGACCTACAATGAGCAGTTCTTC. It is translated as CASSEASGTYNEQFF.

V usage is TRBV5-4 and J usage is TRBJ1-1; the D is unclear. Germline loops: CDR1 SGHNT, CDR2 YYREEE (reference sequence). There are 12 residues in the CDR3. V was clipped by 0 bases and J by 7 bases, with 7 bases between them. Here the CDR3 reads CASSLGRIEAFF. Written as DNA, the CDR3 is TGTGCCAGCAGCTTGGGACGGATTGAAGCTTTCTTT. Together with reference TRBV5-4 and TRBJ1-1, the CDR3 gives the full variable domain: ETGVTQSPTHLIKTRGQQVTLRCSSQSGHNTVSWYQQALGQGPQFIFQYYREEENGRGNFPPRFSGLQFPNYSSELNVNALELDDSALYLCASSLGRIEAFFGQGTRLTVV.

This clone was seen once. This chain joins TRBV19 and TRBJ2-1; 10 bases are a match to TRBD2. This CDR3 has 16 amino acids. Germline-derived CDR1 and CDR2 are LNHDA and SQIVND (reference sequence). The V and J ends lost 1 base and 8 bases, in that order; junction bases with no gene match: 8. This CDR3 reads CASSIVASGSNHEQFF. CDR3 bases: TGTGCCAGTAGTATAGTGGCTAGCGGGAGTAACCATGAGCAGTTCTTC.

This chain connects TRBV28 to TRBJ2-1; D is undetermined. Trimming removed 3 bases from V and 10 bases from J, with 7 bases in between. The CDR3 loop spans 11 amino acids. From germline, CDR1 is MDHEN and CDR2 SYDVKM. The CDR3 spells CASSLRQEQFF. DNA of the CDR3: TGTGCCAGCAGTTTGCGGCAAGAGCAGTTCTTC.

CDR3 sequence: CASSIDGWLAGVSSYNEQFF. The CDR3 DNA reads as TGTGCCAGTAGTATAGATGGTTGGCTAGCGGGAGTCTCCTCCTACAATGAGCAGTTCTTC. V and J are TRBV19 and TRBJ2-1, with 10 bases aligning to TRBD2. Germline trimming cut 0 bases from V and 0 bases from J; bases unmatched to any gene: 11. The CDR3 consists of 20 residues. The germline V gene has CDR1 LNHDA and CDR2 SQIVND (reference sequence). The full variable domain, with the rest looked up from reference TRBV19 and TRBJ2-1, is DGGITQSPKYLFRKEGQNVTLSCEQNLNHDAMYWYRQDPGQGLRLIYYSQIVNDFQKGDIAEGYSVSREKKESFPLTVTSAQKNPTAFYLCASSIDGWLAGVSSYNEQFFGPGTRLTVL.

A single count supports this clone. CDR3 amino acids: CASSLTSGLIIDTQYF. CDR3 DNA: TGTGCCAGCAGCTTGACTAGCGGGCTAATCATAGATACGCAGTATTTT. V usage is TRBV7-6 and J usage is TRBJ2-3; 10 nucleotides match TRBD2. Germline values: CDR1 SGHVS, CDR2 FNYEAQ. After removal of 3 bases from V and 5 bases from J, the junction contained 8 bases not matched to a gene. CDR3 size: 16 residues.

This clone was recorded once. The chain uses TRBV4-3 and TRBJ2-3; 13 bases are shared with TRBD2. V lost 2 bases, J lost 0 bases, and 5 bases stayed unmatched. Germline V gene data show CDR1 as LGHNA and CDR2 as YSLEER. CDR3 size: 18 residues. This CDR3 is CASSQRSGLAGSTDTQYF. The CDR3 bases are TGCGCCAGCAGCCAAAGATCGGGACTAGCGGGGAGCACAGATACGCAGTATTTT.

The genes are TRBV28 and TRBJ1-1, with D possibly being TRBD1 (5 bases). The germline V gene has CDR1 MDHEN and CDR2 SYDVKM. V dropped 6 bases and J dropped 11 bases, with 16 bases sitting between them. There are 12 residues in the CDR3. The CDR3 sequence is CASSRHEGQAFF. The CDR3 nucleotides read TGTGCCAGCAGCCGCCATGAGGGGCAGGCTTTCTTT.

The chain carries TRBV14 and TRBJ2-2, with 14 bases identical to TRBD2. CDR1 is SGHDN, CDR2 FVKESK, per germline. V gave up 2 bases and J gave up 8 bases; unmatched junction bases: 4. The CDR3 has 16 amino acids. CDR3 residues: CASSQRLAGGPGELFF. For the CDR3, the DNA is TGTGCCAGCAGCCAAAGACTAGCGGGAGGGCCGGGGGAGCTGTTTTTT.

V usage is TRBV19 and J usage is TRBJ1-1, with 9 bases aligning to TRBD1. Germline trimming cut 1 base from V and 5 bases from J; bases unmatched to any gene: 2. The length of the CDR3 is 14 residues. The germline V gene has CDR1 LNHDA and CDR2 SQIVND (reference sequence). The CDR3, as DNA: TGTGCCAGTAGTATAGGACAGGGGGGGACTGAAGCTTTCTTT. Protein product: CASSIGQGGTEAFF. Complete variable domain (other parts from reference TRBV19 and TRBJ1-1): DGGITQSPKYLFRKEGQNVTLSCEQNLNHDAMYWYRQDPGQGLRLIYYSQIVNDFQKGDIAEGYSVSREKKESFPLTVTSAQKNPTAFYLCASSIGQGGTEAFFGQGTRLTVV.

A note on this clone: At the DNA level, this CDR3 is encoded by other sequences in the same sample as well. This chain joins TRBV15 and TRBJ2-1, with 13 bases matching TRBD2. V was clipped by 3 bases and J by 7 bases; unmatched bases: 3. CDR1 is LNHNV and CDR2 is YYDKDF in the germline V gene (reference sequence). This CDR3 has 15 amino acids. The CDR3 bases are TGTGCCACCAGCAGGGGACTAGCGGGACTAAATGAGCAGTTCTTC. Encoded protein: CATSRGLAGLNEQFF.

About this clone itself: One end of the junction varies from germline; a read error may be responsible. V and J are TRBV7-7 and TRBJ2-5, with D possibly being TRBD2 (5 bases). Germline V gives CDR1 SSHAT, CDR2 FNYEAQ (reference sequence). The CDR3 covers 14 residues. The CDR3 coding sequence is TGTGCTAGCAGCTGGGCGGGTATCCAAGAGACCCAGTACTTC. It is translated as CASSWAGIQETQYF.

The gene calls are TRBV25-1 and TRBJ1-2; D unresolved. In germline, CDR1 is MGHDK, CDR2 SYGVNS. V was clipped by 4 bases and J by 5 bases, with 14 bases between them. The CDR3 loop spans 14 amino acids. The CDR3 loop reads CASSGSFPGYGYTF. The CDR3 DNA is TGTGCCAGCAGTGGGAGCTTCCCCGGATATGGCTACACCTTC.

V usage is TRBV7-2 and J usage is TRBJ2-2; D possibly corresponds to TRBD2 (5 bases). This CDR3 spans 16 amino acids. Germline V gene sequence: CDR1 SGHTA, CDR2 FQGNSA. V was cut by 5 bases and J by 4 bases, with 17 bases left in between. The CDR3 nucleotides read TGTGCCAGCAGCGCAGCCCGGCGGGCCGGCACCGGGGAGCTGTTTTTT. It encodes CASSAARRAGTGELFF. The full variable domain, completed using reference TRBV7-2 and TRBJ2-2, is GAGVSQSPSNKVTEKGKDVELRCDPISGHTALYWYRQSLGQGLEFLIYFQGNSAPDKSGLPSDRFSAERTGGSVSTLTIQRTQQEDSAVYLCASSAARRAGTGELFFGEGSRLTVL.

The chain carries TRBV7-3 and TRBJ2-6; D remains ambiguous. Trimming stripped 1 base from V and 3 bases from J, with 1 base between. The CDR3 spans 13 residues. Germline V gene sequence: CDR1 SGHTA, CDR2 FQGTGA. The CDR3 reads CASSLIGANVLTF. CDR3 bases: TGTGCCAGCAGCTTAATTGGGGCCAACGTCCTGACTTTC.

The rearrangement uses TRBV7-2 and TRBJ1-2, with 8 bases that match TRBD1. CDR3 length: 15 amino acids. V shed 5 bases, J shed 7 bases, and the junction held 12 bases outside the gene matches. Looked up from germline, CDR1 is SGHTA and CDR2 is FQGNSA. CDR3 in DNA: TGTGCCAGCAGCCGCGACTCGGGACAGGCGCTTGGCTACACCTTC. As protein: CASSRDSGQALGYTF.